Following are 17 T cell receptor beta chains from one sample sequenced in a study of T cells after yellow fever vaccination. TCRdb ran MiXCR on the 5' RACE reads and lists one entry per CDR3 protein. Here the sample spans hundreds of thousands of distinct CDR3 sequences, 4.1% being singletons. The source material was PBMCs, sampled 5 days after the yellow fever booster vaccination. The receptors stem from a man in his late teens or twenties who received the YFV17D yellow fever vaccine.

This clonotype was observed once. A read error may produce the germline difference seen at one junction end. The rearrangement uses TRBV20-1 and TRBJ1-3; unclear D gene. This CDR3 has 12 residues. Germline-derived CDR1 and CDR2 are DFQATT and SNEGSKA (reference sequence). CDR3 in amino acids: CSARVYGNTTYF. Here the CDR3 DNA reads TGCAGTGCACGGGTTTATGGAAACACCACATATTTT.

This chain uses TRBV5-1 with TRBJ1-2, with unresolved D. Germline loops: CDR1 SGHRS, CDR2 YFSETQ. CDR3 size: 12 residues. Trimming removed 4 bases at V and 5 bases at J, with 9 bases between. In DNA, the CDR3 is TGCGCCAGCAGCATCGAGAATTATGGCTACACCTTC. Protein: CASSIENYGYTF.

This clonotype was found a few times. The chain is built from TRBV9 and TRBJ1-6, with TRBD1 matching over 9 bases. Germline CDR1 reads SGDLS; CDR2 reads YYNGEE. This CDR3 spans 14 amino acids. V gave up 4 bases and J gave up 9 bases; unmatched junction bases: 5. The DNA for the CDR3 is TGTGCCAGCAGCCTCACAGGGGGCGTTTCACCCCTCCACTTT. Its translation: CASSLTGGVSPLHF.

The V and J genes are TRBV5-1 and TRBJ2-7; the D call may be TRBD1 or TRBD2 (5 bases each). The length of the CDR3 is 13 residues. Trimming shortened V by 4 bases and J by 4 bases, and 12 bases separated the two germline ends. The V gene's germline CDR1 is SGHRS and CDR2 YFSETQ. Here the CDR3 DNA reads TGCGCCAGCAGCGGCCGGGACCGATACGAGCAGTACTTC. Encoded protein: CASSGRDRYEQYF. The whole variable domain, filled in from reference TRBV5-1 and TRBJ2-7, reads KAGVTQTPRYLIKTRGQQVTLSCSPISGHRSVSWYQQTPGQGLQFLFEYFSETQRNKGNFPGRFSGRQFSNSRSEMNVSTLELGDSALYLCASSGRDRYEQYFGPGTRLTVT.

This clonotype was seen more than once but under ten times. V gene TRBV29-1 combines with J gene TRBJ2-7; 11 bases map to TRBD1. J lost 4 bases, V lost 6 bases, and 5 bases had no gene match. Germline values: CDR1 SQVTM, CDR2 ANQGSEA. The CDR3 is 13 residues long. The CDR3 DNA reads TGCAGCGTGATGGACAGGGGGCAATACGAGCAGTACTTC. Translation gives CSVMDRGQYEQYF.

The V call is TRBV7-9, the J call TRBJ1-2; D remains unclear. Trimming removed 2 bases from V and 3 bases from J, with 7 bases in between. The germline gives CDR1 SEHNR, CDR2 FQNEAQ (reference sequence). The CDR3 is 13 residues long. CDR3 sequence (DNA): TGTGCCAGCAGCTTATCCAGCTACTATGGCTACACCTTC. Amino acids: CASSLSSYYGYTF.

This clonotype was detected ten times or more. The chain is built from TRBV4-3 and TRBJ2-1; 7 bases match TRBD1. Germline V lookup: CDR1 LGHNA, CDR2 YSLEER. The CDR3 totals 15 residues. V lost 7 bases to trimming and J lost 4 bases; unmatched junction nucleotides: 10. The CDR3 coding sequence is TGCGCCAGCACGTCTACAGGGGTTGGGTACAATGAGCAGTTCTTC. As protein: CASTSTGVGYNEQFF.

This clonotype has a handful of counts. This rearrangement joins TRBV5-1 to TRBJ2-3; 10 bases fit TRBD2. The CDR3 has 17 amino acids. The ends lost 0 bases at V and 4 bases at J; junction bases unmatched: 8. In germline, CDR1 is SGHRS, CDR2 YFSETQ. CDR3 region: CASSLAGSGGMADTQYF. The CDR3 coding sequence is TGCGCCAGCAGCTTGGCCGGTAGCGGGGGGATGGCAGATACGCAGTATTTT.

This clonotype has only a few counts. This sequence joins TRBV20-1 and TRBJ2-1, with 8 bases aligning to TRBD2. The CDR3 covers 11 residues. The germline CDR1 and CDR2 sequences are DFQATT and SNEGSKA (reference sequence). The V gene end was trimmed by 6 bases and the J gene end by 14 bases; junction bases not matched to a gene: 9. The CDR3 region has the DNA TGCAGTGCGGAGGTAGCGGGGTTTAAGTTCTTC. Its protein is CSAEVAGFKFF.

This chain links TRBV11-2 with TRBJ2-3, with TRBD2 matching 10 bases. Looked up from germline, CDR1 is SGHAT and CDR2 is FQNNGV. This CDR3 is 17 amino acids long. With V trimmed by 0 bases and J by 2 bases, 5 bases remained unmatched. Here the CDR3 reads CASSLEPSGGLTDTQYF. CDR3 DNA: TGTGCCAGCAGCTTAGAGCCTAGCGGGGGACTCACAGATACGCAGTATTTT.

This chain connects TRBV5-1 to TRBJ1-2; unclear D gene. CDR1 and CDR2 from the germline V gene are SGHRS and YFSETQ. CDR3 length: 14 residues. V lost 4 bases, J lost 3 bases, and 13 bases lay in between. As DNA, the CDR3 is TGCGCCAGCAGCCCTATAGCTGGTGACTATGGCTACACCTTC. This codes for CASSPIAGDYGYTF.

This clonotype showed up many times. In DNA, the CDR3 is TGTGCCAGCAGTTTACAAGGGCCTCATCAGCCCCAGCATTTT. It codes for CASSLQGPHQPQHF. The chain employs TRBV27 and TRBJ1-5; D is uncertain. The CDR3 totals 14 residues. Trimming removed 2 bases from V and 5 bases from J, with 10 bases in between. Germline CDR1 and CDR2: MNHEY and SMNVEV (reference sequence).

The chain employs TRBV28 and TRBJ1-5; TRBD1 agrees at 8 bases. Germline-derived CDR1 and CDR2 are MDHEN and SYDVKM. Losses at the gene ends were 6 bases for V and 1 base for J; bases not matched to a gene: 5. This CDR3 region has 15 residues. CDR3 amino acids: CASRTGQGSNQPQHF. The DNA for the CDR3 is TGTGCCAGCAGAACCGGACAGGGAAGCAATCAGCCCCAGCATTTT.

In this sample, this clonotype turned up many times. V gene TRBV5-1 combines with J gene TRBJ2-7, with D possibly being TRBD2 (5 bases). CDR3 length: 17 residues. CDR1 is SGHRS and CDR2 is YFSETQ in the germline V gene. V was cut by 3 bases and J by 2 bases, with 21 bases left in between. CDR3 coding DNA: TGCGCCAGCAGCTCTCCCCCCCGGGGTCCAGGACCCTACGAGCAGTACTTC. It codes for CASSSPPRGPGPYEQYF.

This clonotype was observed many times. The rearrangement joins TRBV12-3 or TRBV12-4 to TRBJ2-1; 10 nucleotides match TRBD1. V was pared by 6 bases and J by 8 bases, with 7 bases of the junction left unmatched. The CDR3 loop spans 14 amino acids. CDR3 amino acids: CASSQDRGLDEQFF. Written as DNA, the CDR3 is TGTGCCAGCAGCCAAGACAGGGGGCTGGATGAGCAGTTCTTC.

The rearrangement joins TRBV9 to TRBJ2-2; possibly TRBD1 for D (7 bases). The CDR3 spans 15 residues. Looked up from germline, CDR1 is SGDLS and CDR2 is YYNGEE. V was clipped by 2 bases and J by 1 base, with 9 bases between them. The CDR3 loop reads CASSVRGVNTGELFF. The CDR3 bases are TGTGCCAGCAGCGTCAGGGGGGTGAACACCGGGGAGCTGTTTTTT.

This clonotype turned up a few times. The J gene is TRBJ1-1, the V gene TRBV7-9, with 11 bases that match TRBD1. This CDR3 comprises 13 residues. V lost 5 bases to trimming and J lost 12 bases; unmatched junction nucleotides: 8. Germline values: CDR1 SEHNR, CDR2 FQNEAQ (reference sequence). CDR3 sequence reads: CASSLRTGGETFF. CDR3 nucleotide sequence: TGTGCCAGCAGCCTACGGACAGGGGGCGAGACTTTCTTT.